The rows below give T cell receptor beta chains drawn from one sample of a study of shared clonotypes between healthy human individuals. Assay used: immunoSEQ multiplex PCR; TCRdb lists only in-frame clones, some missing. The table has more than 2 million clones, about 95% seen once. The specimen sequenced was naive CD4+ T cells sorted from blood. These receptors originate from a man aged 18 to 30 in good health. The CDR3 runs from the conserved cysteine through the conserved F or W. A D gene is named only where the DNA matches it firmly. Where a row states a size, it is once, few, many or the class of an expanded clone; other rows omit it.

CDR3 protein: CASRPGLGVGNTEAFF
CDR3 DNA: TGTGCCAGCAGGCCGGGACTAGGGGTTGGGAACACTGAAGCTTTCTTT
D gene: .
V gene: TRBV2
J gene: TRBJ1-1
clone size: .

CDR3 protein: CASQDLSGNTIYF
CDR3 DNA: TGTGCCAGCCAGGACCTCTCTGGAAACACCATATATTTT
D gene: .
V gene: TRBV6-5
J gene: TRBJ1-3
clone size: .

CDR3 protein: CASSRGTSSYNEQFF
CDR3 DNA: TGTGCCAGCAGCCGCGGGACTAGCAGCTACAATGAGCAGTTCTTC
D gene: TRBD2
V gene: TRBV5-4
J gene: TRBJ2-1
clone size: .

CDR3 protein: CASSFRGTMGDTQYF
CDR3 DNA: TGTGCCAGCAGCTTTAGGGGGACTATGGGTGATACGCAGTATTTT
D gene: .
V gene: TRBV5-6
J gene: TRBJ2-3
clone size: .

CDR3 protein: CAWSLGYGYTF
CDR3 DNA: TGTGCCTGGAGTTTAGGATATGGCTACACCTTC
D gene: .
V gene: TRBV30
J gene: TRBJ1-2
clone size: .

CDR3 protein: CASSLVRQGRYEQYF
CDR3 DNA: TGTGCCAGCAGCTTAGTACGGCAGGGCCGCTACGAGCAGTACTTC
D gene: .
V gene: TRBV7-9
J gene: TRBJ2-7
clone size: .

CDR3 protein: CASSLNNPSEQFF
CDR3 DNA: TGTGCCAGCAGCCTAAATAATCCCAGTGAGCAGTTCTTC
D gene: .
V gene: TRBV2
J gene: TRBJ2-1
clone size: .

CDR3 protein: CATREGPGVYNEQFF
CDR3 DNA: TGTGCCACCCGGGAGGGGCCCGGGGTCTACAATGAGCAGTTCTTC
D gene: TRBD2
V gene: TRBV6-5
J gene: TRBJ2-1
clone size: .

CDR3 protein: CASRTGASNQPQHF
CDR3 DNA: TGTGCCAGCAGGACAGGGGCGAGCAATCAGCCCCAGCATTTT
D gene: TRBD1
V gene: TRBV5-8
J gene: TRBJ1-5
clone size: once

CDR3 protein: CASRAMNTGELFF
CDR3 DNA: TGTGCCAGCAGAGCGATGAACACCGGGGAGCTGTTTTTT
D gene: .
V gene: TRBV2
J gene: TRBJ2-2
clone size: .

CDR3 protein: CASREGGGFYGYTF
CDR3 DNA: TGTGCCAGCCGAGAAGGGGGGGGCTTCTATGGCTACACCTTC
D gene: .
V gene: TRBV2
J gene: TRBJ1-2
clone size: .

CDR3 protein: CASSLWDFTYEQYF
CDR3 DNA: TGCGCCAGCAGCTTATGGGACTTCACCTACGAGCAGTACTTC
D gene: .
V gene: TRBV5-1
J gene: TRBJ2-7
clone size: .

CDR3 protein: CASRGTVSTDTQYF
CDR3 DNA: TGTGCCAGCAGGGGGACAGTGAGCACAGATACGCAGTATTTT
D gene: TRBD1
V gene: TRBV2
J gene: TRBJ2-3
clone size: .

CDR3 protein: CASTGSNQPQHF
CDR3 DNA: TGTGCCAGCACAGGGAGCAATCAGCCCCAGCATTTT
D gene: .
V gene: TRBV7-2
J gene: TRBJ1-5
clone size: few

CDR3 protein: CASSYPQGGIQYF
CDR3 DNA: TGTGCCAGCAGTTATCCGCAGGGAGGCATTCAGTACTTC
D gene: .
V gene: TRBV6-5
J gene: TRBJ2-4
clone size: .

CDR3 protein: CASTGRQGFTGELFF
CDR3 DNA: TGTGCCAGCACTGGGCGACAGGGTTTCACCGGGGAGCTGTTTTTT
D gene: TRBD1
V gene: TRBV2
J gene: TRBJ2-2
clone size: .

CDR3 protein: CASSESPRYIDTEAFF
CDR3 DNA: TGCGCCAGCAGTGAGAGCCCGAGGTATATCGACACTGAAGCTTTCTTT
D gene: .
V gene: TRBV10-2
J gene: TRBJ1-1
clone size: .

CDR3 protein: CASSFLRRGTDYEQYF
CDR3 DNA: TGTGCCAGCAGTTTTTTAAGGCGGGGGACGGATTACGAGCAGTACTTC
D gene: TRBD2
V gene: TRBV5-6
J gene: TRBJ2-7
clone size: .

CDR3 protein: CASSGGQRISNQPQHF
CDR3 DNA: TGTGCCAGCAGCGGGGGACAGCGTATTAGCAATCAGCCCCAGCATTTT
D gene: TRBD1
V gene: TRBV28
J gene: TRBJ1-5
clone size: .

CDR3 protein: CAWSRLAGGTDTQYF
CDR3 DNA: TGTGCCTGGAGTCGACTAGCGGGAGGGACAGATACGCAGTATTTT
D gene: TRBD2
V gene: TRBV30
J gene: TRBJ2-3
clone size: few

CDR3 protein: CASSLELAGYNEQFF
CDR3 DNA: TGTGCCAGCAGCTTAGAGCTAGCGGGGTACAATGAGCAGTTCTTC
D gene: TRBD2
V gene: TRBV11-3
J gene: TRBJ2-1
clone size: .

CDR3 protein: CASSPTGTNTGELFF
CDR3 DNA: TGTGCCAGCAGCCCCACAGGGACGAACACCGGGGAGCTGTTTTTT
D gene: .
V gene: TRBV11-2
J gene: TRBJ2-2
clone size: .

CDR3 protein: CASSDREAKNIQYF
CDR3 DNA: TGTGCCAGCAGTGACCGGGAGGCCAAAAACATTCAGTACTTC
D gene: .
V gene: TRBV6-4
J gene: TRBJ2-4
clone size: .

CDR3 protein: CASSVDRGQSAQYF
CDR3 DNA: TGTGCCAGCTCAGTAGACAGGGGCCAATCGGCCCAGTACTTC
D gene: TRBD1
V gene: TRBV18
J gene: TRBJ2-5
clone size: .

CDR3 protein: CASSPGSQFVGSPLHF
CDR3 DNA: TGTGCCAGCTCTCCGGGCTCCCAATTCGTCGGTTCACCCCTCCACTTT
D gene: .
V gene: TRBV18
J gene: TRBJ1-6
clone size: .

CDR3 protein: CSVDVWGAREQFF
CDR3 DNA: TGCAGCGTTGATGTTTGGGGGGCGAGGGAGCAGTTCTTC
D gene: .
V gene: TRBV29-1
J gene: TRBJ2-1
clone size: .

CDR3 protein: CASSMGFGGSYEQYF
CDR3 DNA: TGTGCCAGCAGCATGGGGTTCGGCGGGAGCTACGAGCAGTACTTC
D gene: TRBD2
V gene: TRBV5-6
J gene: TRBJ2-7
clone size: .

CDR3 protein: CASSVGWGETQYF
CDR3 DNA: TGCGCCAGCAGTGTCGGATGGGGAGAGACCCAGTACTTC
D gene: .
V gene: TRBV10-1
J gene: TRBJ2-5
clone size: .

CDR3 protein: CASSGTTSGSNDEQFF
CDR3 DNA: TGTGCCAGCAGTGGAACAACTAGCGGGAGTAACGATGAGCAGTTCTTC
D gene: TRBD2
V gene: TRBV6-4
J gene: TRBJ2-1
clone size: .

CDR3 protein: CASSYSGTSAYEQYF
CDR3 DNA: TGTGCCAGCAGCTACTCCGGGACTAGCGCCTACGAGCAGTACTTC
D gene: TRBD2
V gene: TRBV5-5
J gene: TRBJ2-7
clone size: .

CDR3 protein: CASSYRQYTGELFF
CDR3 DNA: TGTGCCAGCAGTTACAGACAGTACACCGGGGAGCTGTTTTTT
D gene: .
V gene: TRBV6-5
J gene: TRBJ2-2
clone size: once

CDR3 protein: CASGLVLGPNTGELFF
CDR3 DNA: TGTGCTAGTGGTTTGGTACTGGGGCCGAACACCGGGGAGCTGTTTTTT
D gene: .
V gene: TRBV12-5
J gene: TRBJ2-2
clone size: .

CDR3 protein: CASSPPGEKTYEQYF
CDR3 DNA: TGTGCCAGCAGCCCACCCGGGGAAAAAACCTACGAGCAGTACTTC
D gene: .
V gene: TRBV5-6
J gene: TRBJ2-7
clone size: .

CDR3 protein: CASSFRGTEAFF
CDR3 DNA: TGTGCCAGCAGTTTTCGAGGGACTGAAGCTTTCTTT
D gene: .
V gene: TRBV27
J gene: TRBJ1-1
clone size: .

CDR3 protein: CASSSRDRGFEQYF
CDR3 DNA: TGCGCCAGCAGCTCCCGGGACAGGGGGTTCGAGCAGTACTTC
D gene: TRBD1
V gene: TRBV5-1
J gene: TRBJ2-7
clone size: .

CDR3 protein: CASSLAGQVGDGTSPLHF
CDR3 DNA: TGTGCCAGCTCACTTGCGGGGCAAGTCGGGGACGGGACTTCACCCCTCCACTTT
D gene: .
V gene: TRBV18
J gene: TRBJ1-6
clone size: .

CDR3 protein: CAISEPGPDPYEQYF
CDR3 DNA: TGTGCCATCAGTGAGCCCGGGCCAGACCCCTACGAGCAGTACTTC
D gene: .
V gene: TRBV10-3
J gene: TRBJ2-7
clone size: once

CDR3 protein: CASSLLLLAGGTNYEQYF
CDR3 DNA: TGTGCCAGCAGCTTATTATTACTAGCGGGAGGCACCAACTACGAGCAGTACTTC
D gene: TRBD2
V gene: TRBV5-8
J gene: TRBJ2-7
clone size: .

CDR3 protein: CASSLVGGPDTQYF
CDR3 DNA: TGTGCCAGCAGCTTAGTTGGTGGCCCAGATACGCAGTATTTT
D gene: .
V gene: TRBV11-2
J gene: TRBJ2-3
clone size: .

CDR3 protein: CSVEPGGESYGYTF
CDR3 DNA: TGCAGCGTTGAACCAGGGGGCGAGTCCTATGGCTACACCTTC
D gene: TRBD1
V gene: TRBV29-1
J gene: TRBJ1-2
clone size: once

CDR3 protein: CASSLSGGGNQPQHF
CDR3 DNA: TGTGCCAGCAGTTTGTCAGGGGGCGGAAATCAGCCCCAGCATTTT
D gene: TRBD1
V gene: TRBV28
J gene: TRBJ1-5
clone size: .

CDR3 protein: CASRPPGQGACSYNSPLHF
CDR3 DNA: TGTGCCAGCAGACCCCCGGGACAGGGGGCTTGTTCCTATAATTCACCCCTCCACTTT
D gene: TRBD1
V gene: TRBV6-8
J gene: TRBJ1-6
clone size: .

CDR3 protein: CASSYYNSPLHF
CDR3 DNA: TGTGCCAGCAGTTATTATAATTCACCCCTCCACTTT
D gene: .
V gene: TRBV2
J gene: TRBJ1-6
clone size: .

CDR3 protein: CASSPTGGYNQPQHF
CDR3 DNA: TGCGCCAGCAGTCCTACAGGGGGGTACAATCAGCCCCAGCATTTT
D gene: TRBD1
V gene: TRBV5-1
J gene: TRBJ1-5
clone size: .

CDR3 protein: CASSKNDWGYTF
CDR3 DNA: TGTGCCAGTAGTAAGAACGATTGGGGCTACACCTTC
D gene: .
V gene: TRBV19
J gene: TRBJ1-2
clone size: .

CDR3 protein: CATMGDTGYGYTF
CDR3 DNA: TGTGCCACCATGGGGGATACAGGGTATGGCTACACCTTC
D gene: .
V gene: TRBV15
J gene: TRBJ1-2
clone size: .

CDR3 protein: CASSPGLAGRETQYF
CDR3 DNA: TGTGCCAGCAGCCCCGGACTAGCGGGAAGGGAGACCCAGTACTTC
D gene: TRBD2
V gene: TRBV6-5
J gene: TRBJ2-5
clone size: .

CDR3 protein: CASSQIGRKENEKLFF
CDR3 DNA: TGTGCCAGCAGCCAAATTGGGCGGAAAGAGAATGAAAAACTGTTTTTT
D gene: .
V gene: TRBV5-6
J gene: TRBJ1-4
clone size: once

CDR3 protein: CASSLQVGAHGYTF
CDR3 DNA: TGTGCCAGTAGTCTGCAGGTGGGGGCGCATGGCTACACCTTC
D gene: .
V gene: TRBV19
J gene: TRBJ1-2
clone size: once

CDR3 protein: CASSLLLGQLGEQYF
CDR3 DNA: TGTGCCAGCAGCTTGCTGTTGGGACAGCTTGGAGAGCAGTACTTC
D gene: TRBD1
V gene: TRBV11-2
J gene: TRBJ2-7
clone size: .

CDR3 protein: CASSRQGASGYTF
CDR3 DNA: TGTGCCAGCAGTCGGCAGGGGGCCAGTGGCTACACCTTC
D gene: TRBD1
V gene: TRBV2
J gene: TRBJ1-2
clone size: .

CDR3 protein: CAISNGTGAQYF
CDR3 DNA: TGTGCCATCAGCAACGGGACCGGAGCGCAGTATTTT
D gene: .
V gene: TRBV10-3
J gene: TRBJ2-3
clone size: once

CDR3 protein: CASSLGLTIQETQYF
CDR3 DNA: TGCGCCAGCAGCCTGGGGCTGACCATCCAAGAGACCCAGTACTTC
D gene: .
V gene: TRBV5-1
J gene: TRBJ2-5
clone size: .

CDR3 protein: CASSITSGTATYEQYF
CDR3 DNA: TGTGCCAGCAGCATCACCTCCGGGACAGCCACCTACGAGCAGTACTTC
D gene: TRBD1
V gene: TRBV7-8
J gene: TRBJ2-7
clone size: .

CDR3 protein: CASSLVDAGGSGNTIYF
CDR3 DNA: TGTGCCAGCAGCTTAGTTGATGCGGGAGGCTCTGGAAACACCATATATTTT
D gene: .
V gene: TRBV7-2
J gene: TRBJ1-3
clone size: .